This passage covers 24 T cell receptor beta chains from one sample sequenced in a study of OX40 agonist ivuxolimab in advanced cancers. Clones were read by immunoSEQ multiplex PCR, and TCRdb kept only the in-frame ones, dropping some. The repertoire holds 65,000 to 95,000 clones, with about 83% as singletons. Sequenced material: CD4+ or CD8+ T cells sorted from blood, taken in a trial of the OX40 agonist ivuxolimab. The receptors derive from an adult with an advanced solid tumor such as melanoma, head and neck, liver or kidney cancer.

The chain recombines TRBV7-9 with TRBJ1-4, with D hard to call. This CDR3 contains 11 residues. CDR1 is SEHNR and CDR2 is FQNEAQ in the germline V gene (reference sequence). CDR3 region: CAASMEEKLFF. As DNA, the CDR3 is TGTGCAGCCAGCATGGAAGAAAAACTGTTTTTT.

V usage is TRBV6-6 and J usage is TRBJ2-1, with D maybe TRBD2 (5 bases). Germline assignment: CDR1 MNHNY and CDR2 SVGAGI (reference sequence). This CDR3 is built from 16 residues. Trimming removed 0 bases at V and 9 bases at J, with 18 bases between. The CDR3 DNA sequence: TGTGCCAGCAGTTACTCGATGGCGGGCCCACGGGGTGAGCAGTTCTTC. Translation gives CASSYSMAGPRGEQFF.

In nucleotides, the CDR3 is TGTGCCAGCAGTGGATTGACAGAATCCGGCGGCTACACCTTC. As protein: CASSGLTESGGYTF. The chain combines TRBV6-1 with TRBJ1-2; possibly TRBD1 for D (5 bases). Deletions cut 4 bases from V and 8 bases from J, with 17 bases between. The CDR3 length is 14 residues. Germline CDR1 and CDR2: MNHNS and SASEGT.

This clone has only one observation. The chain uses TRBV25-1 and TRBJ2-4; 16 nucleotides agree with TRBD2. Unmatched junction bases numbered 2, after V lost 4 bases and J lost 5 bases. Germline-derived CDR1 and CDR2 are MGHDK and SYGVNS. This CDR3 is 16 amino acids long. CDR3 nucleotide sequence: TGTGCCAGCAGTGCCGGGACTAGCGGGAGGGAAAACATTCAGTACTTC. Its protein is CASSAGTSGRENIQYF.

This chain links TRBV7-6 with TRBJ1-5; 8 nucleotides align to TRBD1. This CDR3 comprises 18 residues. Unmatched junction bases numbered 11, after V lost 4 bases and J lost 0 bases. Per the germline V gene, CDR1 is SGHVS and CDR2 is FNYEAQ. The CDR3 spells CASSSTRNRGGSNQPQHF. For the CDR3, the DNA is TGTGCCAGCAGCTCAACAAGAAACAGGGGGGGTAGCAATCAGCCCCAGCATTTT.

The V and J genes are TRBV7-3 and TRBJ2-3; possibly TRBD2 for D (5 bases). The ends were cut back, 5 bases at V and 1 base at J, with 10 bases in the middle. Germline V gene data show CDR1 as SGHTA and CDR2 as FQGTGA. This CDR3 is built from 14 residues. Written as DNA, the CDR3 is TGTGCCAGCAGCCCAGGACTTGGCACAGATACGCAGTATTTT. As protein: CASSPGLGTDTQYF.

This chain uses TRBV7-2 with TRBJ2-2; 7 nucleotides agree with TRBD2. V dropped 8 bases and J dropped 0; count of bases not matched to a gene: 18. In germline, CDR1 is SGHTA, CDR2 FQGNSA. CDR3 length equals 19 residues. The DNA for the CDR3 is TGTGCCAGCCGCCTAGCTTATGTTCAGCGGGGCTCGAACACCGGGGAGCTGTTTTTT. This encodes CASRLAYVQRGSNTGELFF.

The chain couples TRBV28 to TRBJ1-5, with 8 bases identical to TRBD1. This CDR3 region has 15 residues. Germline V gene sequence: CDR1 MDHEN, CDR2 SYDVKM. Trimming removed 2 bases from V and 3 bases from J; junction bases left unmatched: 3. The CDR3 DNA follows: TGTGCCAGCAGTTTACCGGGACAGGACAATCAGCCCCAGCATTTT. Translation: CASSLPGQDNQPQHF.

This rearrangement joins TRBV27 to TRBJ2-7; weak D call: TRBD1 (7 bases). In germline, CDR1 is MNHEY, CDR2 SMNVEV (reference sequence). The CDR3 length is 16 residues. The ends were cut back, 5 bases at V and 0 bases at J, with 17 bases in the middle. The CDR3 sequence: CASSQRQGLPSYEQYF. For the CDR3, the DNA is TGTGCCAGCAGTCAAAGACAGGGACTTCCCTCCTACGAGCAGTACTTC.

The chain couples TRBV29-1 to TRBJ1-2; D is unclear. Germline V gives CDR1 SQVTM, CDR2 ANQGSEA. This CDR3 is 13 amino acids long. With 3 bases removed from V and 1 base from J, the gap between germline ends came to 9 bases. In DNA, the CDR3 is TGCAGCGTTGACTTGCCGGTTAACTATGGCTACACCTTC. Encoded protein: CSVDLPVNYGYTF. The whole variable domain, remainder taken from reference TRBV29-1 and TRBJ1-2, is SAVISQKPSRDICQRGTSLTIQCQVDSQVTMMFWYRQQPGQSLTLIATANQGSEATYESGFVIDKFPISRPNLTFSTLTVSNMSPEDSSIYLCSVDLPVNYGYTFGSGTRLTVV.

In its sample, this clone was seen once. The rearrangement uses TRBV7-2 and TRBJ1-2; 10 bases map to TRBD1. Per germline, CDR1 SGHTA and CDR2 FQGNSA. The CDR3 loop spans 14 amino acids. Trimming at V came to 6 bases and at J to 8 bases, leaving 9 bases not matched to a gene. As DNA, the CDR3 is TGTGCCAGCAGTACCGGGACAGGGGCGAACGGCTACACCTTC. It yields the protein CASSTGTGANGYTF.

The chain links TRBV21-1 to TRBJ2-6; the table names TRBD1, a call not compared with the DNA. TRBV21-1 is deemed a pseudogene. This CDR3 is 18 amino acids long. The CDR3 DNA is TGTGCCAGCAGCAAAGTTCGGACAGACCTCTCTGGGGCCAACGTCCTGACTTTC. It codes for CASSKVRTDLSGANVLTF.

This clone was seen once. The chain employs TRBV7-2 and TRBJ2-7; D gene unclear. V lost 6 bases to trimming and J lost 3 bases, with 12 bases between them. The CDR3 loop spans 13 amino acids. Germline values: CDR1 SGHTA, CDR2 FQGNSA. The CDR3 bases are TGTGCCAGCAGTCAAAGACGGATCTACGAGCAGTACTTC. Translated: CASSQRRIYEQYF. The entire variable domain, with the rest obtained from reference TRBV7-2 and TRBJ2-7, is as follows: GAGVSQSPSNKVTEKGKDVELRCDPISGHTALYWYRQSLGQGLEFLIYFQGNSAPDKSGLPSDRFSAERTGGSVSTLTIQRTQQEDSAVYLCASSQRRIYEQYFGPGTRLTVT.

The chain has TRBV9 and TRBJ1-3; D possibly corresponds to TRBD1 (5 bases). The CDR3 consists of 12 residues. The V gene lost 4 bases and the J gene lost 8 bases, with 10 bases spanning the gap. CDR1 and CDR2 from the germline V gene are SGDLS and YYNGEE. The DNA of the CDR3 is TGTGCCAGCAGCCCCGGGGGGGACACCATATATTTT. Protein: CASSPGGDTIYF.

The chain uses TRBV19 and TRBJ1-1; D is unclear. The CDR3 is 14 residues long. Germline CDR1 reads LNHDA; CDR2 reads SQIVND (reference sequence). V lost 2 bases to trimming and J lost 4 bases, with 11 bases between them. Written as DNA, the CDR3 is TGTGCCAGTAGTATATTAGGGTTAGGCACTGAAGCTTTCTTT. This translates into CASSILGLGTEAFF.

The V gene is TRBV10-1, the J gene TRBJ2-3, with D possibly being TRBD1 or TRBD2 (5 bases each). This CDR3 region has 16 residues. V gave up 3 bases and J gave up 2 bases, with 15 bases separating them. Germline values: CDR1 WNHNN, CDR2 SYGVQD (reference sequence). CDR3 in amino acids: CASSDQRGSYTDTQYF. The CDR3 coding sequence is TGCGCCAGCAGTGACCAGAGGGGCTCATACACAGATACGCAGTATTTT.

The V and J genes are TRBV7-9 and TRBJ2-7, with 7 bases identical to TRBD1. This CDR3 comprises 13 residues. Germline lookup yields CDR1 SEHNR and CDR2 FQNEAQ (reference sequence). After removal of 2 bases from V and 5 bases from J, the junction contained 3 bases not matched to a gene. The chain's CDR3 is CASSLNRGHEQYF. The CDR3, as DNA: TGTGCCAGCAGCTTAAACAGGGGCCACGAGCAGTACTTC.

The V call is TRBV10-2, the J call TRBJ2-1, with D possibly TRBD2 on 6 matching bases. V was pared by 6 bases and J by 9 bases, with 15 bases between. From germline, CDR1 is WSHSY and CDR2 SAAADI. The CDR3 runs to 13 residues. CDR3: CASRARLVSEQFF. DNA of the CDR3: TGCGCCAGCAGGGCCAGACTAGTTTCTGAGCAGTTCTTC.

V usage is TRBV5-1 and J usage is TRBJ2-2, with D maybe TRBD1 (5 bases). V shed 4 bases and J shed 1 base, with 11 bases lying between them. The germline V gene encodes CDR1 SGHRS and CDR2 YFSETQ. The CDR3 consists of 15 residues. The CDR3 loop reads CASSPAQGNTGELFF. CDR3 DNA: TGCGCCAGCAGCCCCGCTCAGGGGAACACCGGGGAGCTGTTTTTT.

In its sample, this clone is medium-sized. The chain combines TRBV7-2 with TRBJ2-2; TRBD2 aligns across 11 bases. The germline V gene has CDR1 SGHTA and CDR2 FQGNSA. The CDR3 loop spans 16 amino acids. V was clipped by 3 bases and J by 3 bases; unmatched bases: 3. This CDR3 reads CASSFRTSGYTGELFF. Here the CDR3 DNA reads TGTGCCAGCAGCTTTAGGACTAGCGGGTACACCGGGGAGCTGTTTTTT. The full variable domain, in which reference TRBV7-2 and TRBJ2-2 provide the parts outside the CDR3, is GAGVSQSPSNKVTEKGKDVELRCDPISGHTALYWYRQSLGQGLEFLIYFQGNSAPDKSGLPSDRFSAERTGGSVSTLTIQRTQQEDSAVYLCASSFRTSGYTGELFFGEGSRLTVL.

The chain carries TRBV4-3 and TRBJ2-1; D remains unclear. CDR1 is LGHNA, CDR2 YSLEER, per germline. The CDR3 totals 13 residues. V was cut by 0 bases and J by 11 bases, with 11 bases left in between. CDR3 sequence: CASSQDNASKQFF. Written as DNA, the CDR3 is TGCGCCAGCAGCCAAGATAACGCCAGCAAGCAGTTCTTC.

This clone has more than one count but fewer than ten. V is TRBV5-6 and J is TRBJ2-5, with 11 bases aligning to TRBD1. Germline V CDR1 and CDR2: SGHDT, YYEEEE. V lost 7 bases to trimming and J lost 3 bases; unmatched junction nucleotides: 8. The CDR3 is 15 amino acids. In nucleotides, the CDR3 is TGTGCCAGCGGGAAGGACAGGGGGCGAGAAGAGACCCAGTACTTC. This translates into CASGKDRGREETQYF.

This clone was observed a few times. The V gene is TRBV19, the J gene TRBJ1-1; 7 positions match TRBD1. Trimming removed 7 bases from V and 0 bases from J; junction bases left unmatched: 5. CDR1 and CDR2 from the germline V gene are LNHDA and SQIVND (reference sequence). The CDR3 has 14 residues. CDR3 nucleotides: TGTGCCAGTAATGAGGGGGCGGTGAACACTGAAGCTTTCTTT. As protein: CASNEGAVNTEAFF.

In this sample, this clone turned up once. CDR3 sequence: CASSSFSGRSYEQYF. The CDR3 coding sequence is TGTGCCAGCAGCTCCTTCAGCGGGCGCTCCTACGAGCAGTACTTC. V gene TRBV7-2 combines with J gene TRBJ2-7; tentatively, D is TRBD2 (6 bases). CDR1 is SGHTA, CDR2 FQGNSA, per germline. The CDR3 length is 15 residues. V was cut by 4 bases and J by 0 bases, with 13 bases left in between. The full variable domain, in which reference TRBV7-2 and TRBJ2-7 provide the parts outside the CDR3, is GAGVSQSPSNKVTEKGKDVELRCDPISGHTALYWYRQSLGQGLEFLIYFQGNSAPDKSGLPSDRFSAERTGGSVSTLTIQRTQQEDSAVYLCASSSFSGRSYEQYFGPGTRLTVT.